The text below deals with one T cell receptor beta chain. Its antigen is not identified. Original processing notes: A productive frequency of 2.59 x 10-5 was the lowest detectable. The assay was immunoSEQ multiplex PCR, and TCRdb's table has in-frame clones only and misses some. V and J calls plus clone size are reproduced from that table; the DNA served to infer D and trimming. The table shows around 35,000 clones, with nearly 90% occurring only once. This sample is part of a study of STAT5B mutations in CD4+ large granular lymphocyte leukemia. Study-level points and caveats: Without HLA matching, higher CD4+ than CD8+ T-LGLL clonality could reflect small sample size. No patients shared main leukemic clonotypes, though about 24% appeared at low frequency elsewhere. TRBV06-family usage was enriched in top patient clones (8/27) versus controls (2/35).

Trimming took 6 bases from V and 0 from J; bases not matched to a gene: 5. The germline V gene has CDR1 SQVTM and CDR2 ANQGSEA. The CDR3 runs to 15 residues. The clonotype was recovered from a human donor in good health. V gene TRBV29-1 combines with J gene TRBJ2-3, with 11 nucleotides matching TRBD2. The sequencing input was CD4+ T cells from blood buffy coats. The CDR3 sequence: CSVVLAGASTDTQYF. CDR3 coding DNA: TGCAGCGTCGTACTAGCGGGGGCTAGCACAGATACGCAGTATTTT.